This section outlines one T cell receptor beta chain sequence together with its context. This clonotype was found once. Its antigen is currently not known. No per-base quality is available; no much larger clone lies one base away. One read alone is weak evidence. Genomic DNA was used as template for profiling of TCR beta VDJ combinations and CDR3 sequences. TCR repertoire sequencing was run on an Illumina HiSeq 2000. From the authors' description of their analysis: TRBV/TRBJ rearrangement plots, CDR3 size and DJ length profiles, and Simpson's diversity index were used to assess repertoires. The immunodominant clone was defined as the most abundant DNA sequence in deep sequencing data. CDR3 amino acid sequences were checked for sharing between subjects and were compared against published repertoires and the VDJdb database. Using fastp at Q25 and MiXCR, TCRdb reprocessed the public reads and kept productive beta chains. Records with the same CDR3 protein are collapsed into one entry carrying the most frequent genes and DNA. TCRdb's processing, not the authors' own work, is the source of the V and J calls. The sample table shows hundreds of thousands of distinct CDR3 sequences, and 65% to 80% are seen once. In total, the top ten clones hold approximately 4% of the sample.

In this study, sorted CD4+ and CD8+ T cells from the blood of healthy subjects and of severe aplastic anemia patients had their TCR repertoires deep-sequenced. Ficoll-Paque density gradient centrifugation was used to isolate peripheral blood mononuclear cells. Before DNA extraction, CD4+ and CD8+ T cells were sorted by FACS or by magnetic beads. These data are taken from a study of CD8+CD57+ T cells in acquired aplastic anemia listed by TCRdb under 2018. Background on the whole study: A mean of about 3 ug of DNA, ranging from about 0.19 to 30 ug, was extracted from sorted CD4+ and CD8+ cells. An average of around 10 million reads for CD4+ cells and approximately 11 million reads for CD8+ cells was obtained from healthy donor samples.

CDR1 and CDR2 (SGHTA, FQGTGA) derive from the germline V gene. The CDR3 numbers 15 residues from cysteine through phenylalanine. This entry keeps only the CDR3 DNA: 45 bases, framed from base 1. Trimming removed 2 bases from V and 13 bases from J, leaving 23 bases between the germline ends. Summary of the overall study and its limitations: Between patients and healthy controls, no significant difference in CD8+ Simpson's diversity was found (P=0.060). Roughly 29 CD8+ CDR3 sequences were found to be shared between patients and controls, but these sequences appeared to be highly expressed in patients and within the immunodominant clones of the patients.

The material sequenced was sorted CD4+, CD8+, or CD8+CD57+ T cells (not recorded which) from PBMCs. The chain couples TRBV7-3 to TRBJ1-1; a tentative D match to TRBD1 spans 5 bases. This receptor was obtained from a human donor in good health, serving as a control. The DNA sequence reads TGTGCCAGCAGCTTAGACTCCGGGGCGACCAACGAACATTTCTTT. Its amino acids are CASSLDSGATNEHFF.